The present T cell receptor (beta chain) was sequenced within a study of blood T cells in healthy people across ages. Isolated PBMCs totaled at least 6 million in each sample. Germline CDR1 DFQATT, CDR2 SNEGSKA (reference sequence). The CDR3 runs 21 residues. J was trimmed by 7 bases and V by 3 bases; bases with no gene match: 33. Note on this clonotype: Its target is not known.

Alongside a J-beta primer mix, a sample-barcoded 5' primer served in a second PCR lasting 7 to 11 cycles. Each cDNA molecule was tagged by a template-switch adaptor with 12 random nucleotides. Individual samples furnished no less than 3 million CDR3-containing paired-end reads apiece. In TCRdb, the 5' RACE reads were re-called with MiXCR into one record per CDR3 protein. The data hold 1.8 million or so distinct CDR3 sequences, with around 40% observed a single time. Study results and limitations: With donor CMV status unknown, expanded clonotype changes were possibly confounded.

The sample consisted of blood. The chain employs TRBV20-1 and TRBJ2-7, with 7 bases aligning to TRBD1. The receptor's source is a human donor in good health. The CDR3 is CSASFLQGQGINISSYNEQYF. CDR3 nucleotide sequence: TGCAGTGCTAGTTTTCTACAGGGGCAGGGGATCAATATCAGCTCCTACAATGAGCAGTACTTC.